This T cell receptor (beta chain) was sequenced for a study of blood T cell repertoires in COVID-19. Study overall: Sites across the United States, Italy and Spain contributed samples from acute and convalescent COVID-19.

The germline V gene encodes CDR1 SGHTA and CDR2 FQGNSA. CDR3 length equals 14 residues. V was pared by 1 base and J by 6 bases, with 12 bases between. Using immunoSEQ multiplex PCR, the repertoire was profiled, and TCRdb retains in-frame clones only, with some absent. Of 150,000 or so clones listed, more than 85% are singletons. The V call is TRBV7-2, the J call TRBJ2-5, with a tentative D call TRBD2 (6 bases). The sample was PBMCs or T cells enriched from blood (not recorded which). This sequence was found in a human donor with acute COVID-19. The donor label of this sample is uncertain. CDR3 sequence (DNA): TGTGCCAGCAGCTTAGTGGAGGGAAGGAAGACCCAGTACTTC. Its translation is CASSLVEGRKTQYF. The full variable domain, with the rest looked up from reference TRBV7-2 and TRBJ2-5, is GAGVSQSPSNKVTEKGKDVELRCDPISGHTALYWYRQSLGQGLEFLIYFQGNSAPDKSGLPSDRFSAERTGGSVSTLTIQRTQQEDSAVYLCASSLVEGRKTQYFGPGTRLLVL.